This T cell receptor beta chain derives from a study of CD8 T cells in ankylosing spondylitis. This CDR3 spans 16 amino acids. Germline lookup yields CDR1 DFQATT and CDR2 SNEGSKA (reference sequence). Trimming cost V 6 bases and J 0 bases; bases outside gene matches: 9. This clonotype appeared many times. Its target is not known. TCRdb called the 5' RACE reads again in MiXCR, with one record for every CDR3 protein. The sample lists around 210,000 distinct CDR3 sequences; 8% to 9% were seen once. Study-level results: From matched ankylosing spondylitis synovial fluid, disease-linked clones were reportedly recovered at significantly enriched levels.

The chain uses TRBV20-1 and TRBJ2-3, with TRBD2 matching over 10 bases. The TCR comes from a female donor with ankylosing spondylitis or in good health (not recorded which). Material for sequencing was blood, either unsorted or a sorted T cell fraction (not recorded which). The CDR3 DNA follows: TGCAGTGCACTTCCTAGCGGGAGCCTTAGCACAGATACGCAGTATTTT. Translated: CSALPSGSLSTDTQYF.